The 24 T cell receptor beta chains presented below share a single source sample, sequenced in a study of siplizumab effects on memory and regulatory T cells (dated 2019 in TCRdb). To prepare the library, the immunoSEQ multiplex PCR assay was applied. The table comes from immuneACCESS by way of TCRdb, which keeps in-frame sequences with V and J called. Part of the clones is missing from these tables; in studies checked, under half for an unresolved V gene and the rest for unknown reasons. The sample has tens of thousands of clones on record, around 90% of them singletons. The ten top clones hold 0.25% of the sample. Sequenced: naive CD4+ T cells sorted from blood. Taken with the paper, the label for cell subset or site translates to: unstimulated naive T cells. These TCRs come from a human donor in good health.

J is TRBJ1-5 and V is TRBV11-2; 7 bases agree with TRBD1. With V trimmed by 3 bases and J by 3 bases, 5 bases remained unmatched. Germline lookup yields CDR1 SGHAT and CDR2 FQNNGV. The CDR3 sequence is 15 residues long. CDR3 sequence reads: CASSLGGQVNQPQHF. The CDR3 coding sequence is TGTGCCAGCAGCTTGGGAGGACAGGTCAATCAGCCCCAGCATTTT.

This chain uses TRBV9 with TRBJ1-2, with 7 bases fitting TRBD1. The CDR3 sequence is 11 residues long. V shed 4 bases, J shed 13 bases, and the junction held 7 bases outside the gene matches. The V gene's germline CDR1 is SGDLS and CDR2 YYNGEE. The chain's CDR3 is CASSPQDRSTF. CDR3 DNA: TGTGCCAGCAGCCCTCAGGACAGGTCCACCTTC.

This clone was counted a single time. The chain links TRBV19 to TRBJ2-7; 9 bases are a match to TRBD1. CDR1 is LNHDA, CDR2 SQIVND, per germline (reference sequence). V shed 3 bases and J 6 bases; nucleotides not matched to a gene: 6. CDR3 length: 14 residues. The CDR3 spells CASSIRTGVREQYF. In nucleotides, the CDR3 is TGTGCCAGTAGTATTCGGACAGGGGTTCGCGAGCAGTACTTC.

The rearrangement uses TRBV6-6 and TRBJ2-7; D may be TRBD2 (7 bases). V lost 7 bases to trimming and J lost 1 base, with 17 bases between them. The germline V gene encodes CDR1 MNHNY and CDR2 SVGAGI (reference sequence). This CDR3 region has 15 residues. The CDR3 bases are TGTGCCAGCACAAAGGGGGGGGGCGCATCCTACGAGCAGTACTTC. Its translation: CASTKGGGASYEQYF.

The chain uses TRBV21-1 and TRBJ2-7. TRBV21-1 is a listed pseudogene. The CDR3 runs to 12 residues. The CDR3 DNA reads as TGTGCCAGCAGCTTTCCCGGCTGGGAGCAGTACTTC. This sequence encodes CASSFPGWEQYF.

This chain uses TRBV25-1 with TRBJ1-1; 8 bases line up with TRBD1. Germline V gene lookup returns CDR1 MGHDK and CDR2 SYGVNS. The CDR3 is made up of 13 amino acids. Trimming cost V 2 bases and J 8 bases; bases outside gene matches: 4. In DNA, the CDR3 is TGTGCCAGCAGTGAACGGACAGGGAGGGAAGCTTTCTTT. Its translation is CASSERTGREAFF.

V usage is TRBV5-1 and J usage is TRBJ2-2; D perhaps matches TRBD2 (5 bases). Per the germline V gene, CDR1 is SGHRS and CDR2 is YFSETQ. CDR3 length: 15 residues. Trimming cost V 1 base and J 1 base, with 8 bases left between them. In DNA, the CDR3 is TGCGCCAGCAGCTTGATAGGGAGGAACACCGGGGAGCTGTTTTTT. This translates into CASSLIGRNTGELFF.

This rearrangement joins TRBV5-6 to TRBJ2-7; 10 nucleotides agree with TRBD1. Losses at the gene ends were 4 bases for V and 3 bases for J; bases not matched to a gene: 16. The germline CDR1 and CDR2 sequences are SGHDT and YYEEEE. The CDR3 spans 18 residues. The chain's CDR3 is CASSLRTGGLVRSYEQYF. Written as DNA, the CDR3 is TGTGCCAGCAGCCTTCGGACAGGGGGGCTAGTGCGAAGCTACGAGCAGTACTTC.

J is TRBJ2-3 and V is TRBV27; 7 nucleotides agree with TRBD2. Germline V lookup: CDR1 MNHEY, CDR2 SMNVEV (reference sequence). The CDR3 sequence is 14 residues long. Losses at the gene ends were 5 bases for V and 2 bases for J; bases not matched to a gene: 4. The chain's CDR3 is CASSKAGVTDTQYF. The CDR3 DNA follows: TGTGCCAGCAGTAAGGCGGGGGTCACAGATACGCAGTATTTT.

The chain carries TRBV19 and TRBJ2-5, with 14 bases matching TRBD2. This CDR3 has 18 amino acids. Germline CDR1 LNHDA, CDR2 SQIVND (reference sequence). V shed 4 bases, J shed 0 bases, and the junction held 7 bases outside the gene matches. As DNA, the CDR3 is TGTGCCAGTAGTACCGGACTAGCGGGGGGACTGTACCAAGAGACCCAGTACTTC. Encoded protein: CASSTGLAGGLYQETQYF.

This clone is a singleton in its sample. The chain recombines TRBV5-1 with TRBJ1-1, with a tentative D call TRBD1 (6 bases). This CDR3 comprises 14 residues. Trimming pared 4 bases from V and 3 bases from J, leaving 13 bases between. Looked up from germline, CDR1 is SGHRS and CDR2 is YFSETQ. CDR3 protein: CASSLDSLYTEAFF. The CDR3 nucleotides read TGCGCCAGCAGCCTGGACAGCCTATACACTGAAGCTTTCTTT.

The chain employs TRBV30 and TRBJ2-1, with TRBD2 identical over 9 bases. Germline CDR1 reads GTSNPN; CDR2 reads SVGIG (reference sequence). The trim removed 3 bases at V and 15 bases at J, leaving 15 bases unmatched. The CDR3 has 14 amino acids. The CDR3 DNA reads as TGTGCCTGGAGACGGGGACTAGCCCCTCAGCAACCGTTCTTC. It codes for CAWRRGLAPQQPFF. Full variable domain (remainder filled in from reference TRBV30 and TRBJ2-1): SQTIHQWPATLVQPVGSPLSLECTVEGTSNPNLYWYRQAAGRGLQLLFYSVGIGQISSEVPQNLSASRPQDRQFILSSKKLLLSDSGFYLCAWRRGLAPQQPFFGPGTRLTVL.

This sequence joins TRBV6-5 and TRBJ2-7, with D tentatively TRBD1 (6 bases). This CDR3 comprises 14 residues. Germline V gives CDR1 MNHEY, CDR2 SVGAGI. The V end was cut by 9 bases, the J end by 0 bases, with 15 bases between. CDR3 loop: CASTRDRISYEQYF. CDR3 DNA: TGTGCCAGTACCCGCGACAGGATCTCCTACGAGCAGTACTTC.

This clone has only one observation. As DNA, the CDR3 is TGTGCCTGGAGACTCGGGAGTAAGAATGAGCAGTTCTTC. It codes for CAWRLGSKNEQFF. This chain joins TRBV30 and TRBJ2-1; weak D call: TRBD2 (6 bases). The CDR3 is made up of 13 amino acids. Trimming shortened V by 3 bases and J by 7 bases, and 13 bases separated the two germline ends. Germline V gives CDR1 GTSNPN, CDR2 SVGIG (reference sequence).

This clone has a single count. The gene calls are TRBV5-1 and TRBJ1-5; 10 bases align to TRBD1. V trimming: 4 bases; J trimming: 2 bases; junction bases outside the gene matches: 3. The CDR3 spans 15 residues. CDR1 is SGHRS and CDR2 is YFSETQ in the germline V gene. The CDR3 DNA follows: TGCGCCAGCAGCCCAGGGACAGGGGGCAATCAGCCCCAGCATTTT. Translation gives CASSPGTGGNQPQHF.

The genes are TRBV9 and TRBJ2-2; tentative D call: TRBD2 (6 bases). Trimming cost V 0 bases and J 4 bases, with 7 bases left between them. This CDR3 has 14 amino acids. The germline V gene has CDR1 SGDLS and CDR2 YYNGEE. The CDR3 loop reads CASSVVGGTGELFF. The CDR3 DNA reads as TGTGCCAGCAGCGTAGTGGGGGGCACCGGGGAGCTGTTTTTT.

V usage is TRBV27 and J usage is TRBJ2-7; no firm D call. Germline CDR1 reads MNHEY; CDR2 reads SMNVEV (reference sequence). V lost 6 bases and J 3 bases, leaving 12 bases between the germline ends. CDR3 size: 13 residues. Written as DNA, the CDR3 is TGTGCCAGCAGGGGAATCGACCACTACGAGCAGTACTTC. It codes for CASRGIDHYEQYF.

This chain uses TRBV5-1 with TRBJ1-4; TRBD1 aligns across 12 bases. Germline assignment: CDR1 SGHRS and CDR2 YFSETQ. The V gene end was trimmed by 4 bases and the J gene end by 6 bases; junction bases not matched to a gene: 10. The CDR3 has 17 residues. CDR3 in DNA: TGCGCCAGCAGCAGCCGGGACAGGGGGCGTCGCTATGAAAAACTGTTTTTT. The encoded protein is CASSSRDRGRRYEKLFF.

The gene calls are TRBV7-2 and TRBJ2-7; D is undetermined. Germline-derived CDR1 and CDR2 are SGHTA and FQGNSA. The CDR3 runs to 11 residues. V gave up 5 bases and J gave up 5 bases, with 7 bases separating them. For the CDR3, the DNA is TGTGCCAGCAGCCGTAACAACGAGCAGTACTTC. Translating it yields CASSRNNEQYF.

The rearrangement links TRBV7-9 to TRBJ2-3; TRBD2 matches at 12 bases. The trim removed 4 bases at V and 4 bases at J, leaving 15 bases unmatched. CDR1 SEHNR and CDR2 FQNEAQ come from the germline V gene (reference sequence). This CDR3 has 19 amino acids. This CDR3 is CASSSLAPRLAGVPDTQYF. In DNA, the CDR3 is TGTGCCAGCAGCTCCTTAGCTCCTCGACTAGCGGGAGTACCAGATACGCAGTATTTT.

The V and J genes are TRBV27 and TRBJ2-7; 13 bases agree with TRBD2. Germline lookup yields CDR1 MNHEY and CDR2 SMNVEV (reference sequence). V dropped 5 bases and J dropped 2; count of bases not matched to a gene: 15. The CDR3 consists of 19 residues. This CDR3 reads CASSRIPPRTSGRTYEQYF. In DNA, the CDR3 is TGTGCCAGCAGTCGCATTCCGCCACGGACTAGCGGGAGAACCTACGAGCAGTACTTC.

The V gene is TRBV7-2, the J gene TRBJ1-1; 7 nucleotides line up with TRBD1. This CDR3 contains 13 residues. V lost 4 bases, J lost 8 bases, and 7 bases stayed unmatched. Germline assignment: CDR1 SGHTA and CDR2 FQGNSA. For the CDR3, the DNA is TGTGCCAGCAGCTCTCGGACAGGCTCCGAAGCTTTCTTT. It is translated as CASSSRTGSEAFF.

CDR3 residues: CASSRVIRVSEQFF. For the CDR3, the DNA is TGTGCCAGCAGCCGGGTGATTCGAGTCAGTGAGCAGTTCTTC. The gene calls are TRBV2 and TRBJ2-1; D gene uncertain. The CDR3 consists of 14 residues. The V end lost 6 bases, the J end lost 9 bases, and 18 bases lay between the germline ends. Per the germline V gene, CDR1 is SNHLY and CDR2 is FYNNEI. Variable domain in full (rest from reference TRBV2 and TRBJ2-1): EPEVTQTPSHQVTQMGQEVILRCVPISNHLYFYWYRQILGQKVEFLVSFYNNEISEKSEIFDDQFSVERPDGSNFTLKIRSTKLEDSAMYFCASSRVIRVSEQFFGPGTRLTVL.

The genes are TRBV27 and TRBJ2-1; 8 bases align to TRBD2. This CDR3 is built from 16 residues. CDR1 and CDR2 from the germline V gene are MNHEY and SMNVEV (reference sequence). The ends lost 5 bases at V and 7 bases at J; junction bases unmatched: 13. The CDR3 coding sequence is TGTGCCAGCAGTGAAGTTACTAGCGGTCGGAGGAATGAGCAGTTCTTC. Its protein is CASSEVTSGRRNEQFF.